A selection of T cell receptor beta chains follows, all from one sample in a study of T cell changes during pregnancy in multiple sclerosis. This table comes from immunoSEQ multiplex PCR, and its TCRdb copy is limited to in-frame clones, with some not included. The table includes about 36,000 clones, roughly 91% detected once. Sequenced here: CD4+ T cells from peripheral blood mononuclear cells, sampled in the second trimester of pregnancy. These receptors were obtained from a female donor in good health, enrolled as a control in a pregnancy study. Each CDR3 is given with its conserved first and last residue. D genes are given only for firm matches. Size values are once, few and many counts, or a class for expanded clones, and some rows have none.

V gene: TRBV5-1
D gene: TRBD2
clone size: NA
J gene: TRBJ2-1
CDR3 DNA: TGCGCCAGCAGCCGCGGGGGACTAGCGAGCAATGAGCAGTTCTTC
CDR3 protein: CASSRGGLASNEQFF

V gene: TRBV20-1
D gene: NA
clone size: NA
J gene: TRBJ2-7
CDR3 DNA: TGCAGTGCTAGGAGTGACTACGAGCAGTACTTC
CDR3 protein: CSARSDYEQYF

V gene: TRBV30
D gene: NA
clone size: NA
J gene: TRBJ2-7
CDR3 DNA: TGTGCCTGGAGTGTACTTGAGGGAGGCGAGCAGTACTTC
CDR3 protein: CAWSVLEGGEQYF

V gene: TRBV7-3
D gene: NA
clone size: NA
J gene: TRBJ2-2
CDR3 DNA: TGTGCCAGCAGCTTAAATAGCATCGTGGGGGCGCAGGCCGGGGAGCTGTTTTTT
CDR3 protein: CASSLNSIVGAQAGELFF

V gene: TRBV9
D gene: NA
clone size: NA
J gene: TRBJ2-3
CDR3 DNA: TGTGCCAGCAGCGTAGGTAATAGCGGTAGCACAGATACGCAGTATTTT
CDR3 protein: CASSVGNSGSTDTQYF

V gene: TRBV27
D gene: TRBD1
clone size: NA
J gene: TRBJ2-7
CDR3 DNA: TGTGCCAGCAGTGGTACCCCGGGACAGAATACCTACGAGCAGTACTTC
CDR3 protein: CASSGTPGQNTYEQYF

V gene: TRBV6-4
D gene: NA
clone size: NA
J gene: TRBJ1-1
CDR3 DNA: TGTGCCAGCAGCCTGAGTGAGGTCTCCACTGAAGCTTTCTTT
CDR3 protein: CASSLSEVSTEAFF

V gene: TRBV18
D gene: TRBD1
clone size: NA
J gene: TRBJ1-2
CDR3 DNA: TGTGCCAGCTCAGCCAACAGGGGGGTCTATGGCTACACCTTC
CDR3 protein: CASSANRGVYGYTF

V gene: TRBV28
D gene: TRBD2
clone size: once
J gene: TRBJ2-2
CDR3 DNA: TGTGCCAGCAGTCTCAAGACTAGCGGGGGGGCCGGGGAGCTGTTTTTT
CDR3 protein: CASSLKTSGGAGELFF

V gene: TRBV18
D gene: TRBD1
clone size: NA
J gene: TRBJ1-5
CDR3 DNA: TGTGCCAGCTCACCAGGACAGGGGGCCGGGATTAATCAGCCCCAGCATTTT
CDR3 protein: CASSPGQGAGINQPQHF

V gene: TRBV5-1
D gene: NA
clone size: NA
J gene: TRBJ2-3
CDR3 DNA: TGCGCCAGCAGCTTGGAGTCGTCGAGGGGCACAGATACGCAGTATTTT
CDR3 protein: CASSLESSRGTDTQYF

V gene: TRBV7-2
D gene: TRBD1
clone size: NA
J gene: TRBJ1-5
CDR3 DNA: TGTGCCAGCAGCCCCAATACAGGGGCCGGTGTTCTGCCCCAGCATTTT
CDR3 protein: CASSPNTGAGVLPQHF

V gene: TRBV5-4
D gene: NA
clone size: NA
J gene: TRBJ2-3
CDR3 DNA: TGTGCCAGCAGCCAGCGGGCGATCACAGATACGCAGTATTTT
CDR3 protein: CASSQRAITDTQYF

V gene: TRBV9
D gene: TRBD2
clone size: NA
J gene: TRBJ2-4
CDR3 DNA: TGTGCCAGCAGCGACCTAGCGGGGGGAAACAACATTCAGTACTTC
CDR3 protein: CASSDLAGGNNIQYF

V gene: TRBV18
D gene: NA
clone size: few
J gene: TRBJ1-1
CDR3 DNA: TGTGCCAGCTCACCGAACAGGGTCAGTGACACTGAAGCTTTCTTT
CDR3 protein: CASSPNRVSDTEAFF

V gene: TRBV10-3
D gene: NA
clone size: NA
J gene: TRBJ2-2
CDR3 DNA: TGTGCCATCGCAGACCGGGACTCCTTCAACACCGGGGAGCTGTTTTTT
CDR3 protein: CAIADRDSFNTGELFF

V gene: TRBV7-3
D gene: TRBD1
clone size: NA
J gene: TRBJ1-1
CDR3 DNA: TGTGCCAGCAGCCGCGACAGGGGGAGAGTGAACACTGAAGCTTTCTTT
CDR3 protein: CASSRDRGRVNTEAFF

V gene: TRBV19
D gene: NA
clone size: NA
J gene: TRBJ1-5
CDR3 DNA: TGTGCCAGTAGTATGGGGGGAGCCGATAAGCCCCAGCATTTT
CDR3 protein: CASSMGGADKPQHF

V gene: TRBV11-2
D gene: NA
clone size: NA
J gene: TRBJ2-2
CDR3 DNA: TGTGCCAGCAGCTTAGGGCCCTACACCGGGGAGCTGTTTTTT
CDR3 protein: CASSLGPYTGELFF

V gene: TRBV27
D gene: TRBD2
clone size: NA
J gene: TRBJ2-3
CDR3 DNA: TGTGCCAGCAGTTTTCGACTAGCTAAAGCGACGCAGTATTTT
CDR3 protein: CASSFRLAKATQYF

V gene: TRBV2
D gene: NA
clone size: NA
J gene: TRBJ1-1
CDR3 DNA: TGTGCCAGCCGTTGGGGGCTCGGGTTTAAGACTGAAGCTTTCTTT
CDR3 protein: CASRWGLGFKTEAFF

V gene: TRBV19
D gene: NA
clone size: NA
J gene: TRBJ2-3
CDR3 DNA: TGTGCCAGTAGTCTTGGGCAGCCCACAGATACGCAGTATTTT
CDR3 protein: CASSLGQPTDTQYF

V gene: TRBV5-4
D gene: TRBD1
clone size: once
J gene: TRBJ2-1
CDR3 DNA: TGTGCCAGCAGCTGGACAGGGGGAGGTGAGCAGTTCTTC
CDR3 protein: CASSWTGGGEQFF

V gene: TRBV7-9
D gene: TRBD1
clone size: once
J gene: TRBJ1-1
CDR3 DNA: TGTGCCAGCAGCTTAGGCGGGACAGGGAGAGCTTTCTTT
CDR3 protein: CASSLGGTGRAFF

V gene: TRBV7-2
D gene: TRBD1
clone size: once
J gene: TRBJ1-1
CDR3 DNA: TGTGCCAGCAGCCTTTTAGGCAGGACAGGGAATCCTGAAGCTTTCTTT
CDR3 protein: CASSLLGRTGNPEAFF

V gene: TRBV28
D gene: TRBD1
clone size: NA
J gene: TRBJ2-1
CDR3 DNA: TGTGCCAGCAGTTCTCCGGGACAGGGTTACAATGAGCAGTTCTTC
CDR3 protein: CASSSPGQGYNEQFF

V gene: TRBV6-5
D gene: NA
clone size: NA
J gene: TRBJ1-6
CDR3 DNA: TGTGCCAGCAGTTCCCGGACTGACTACAATTCACCCCTCCACTTT
CDR3 protein: CASSSRTDYNSPLHF

V gene: TRBV2
D gene: NA
clone size: NA
J gene: TRBJ2-1
CDR3 DNA: TGTGCCAGCAGTGAAGCCCAGCGAGGGTCCTACAATGAGCAGTTCTTC
CDR3 protein: CASSEAQRGSYNEQFF

V gene: TRBV2
D gene: NA
clone size: once
J gene: TRBJ1-5
CDR3 DNA: TGTGCCAGCAGTGGAGGACAAAATAGCAATCAGCCCCAGCATTTT
CDR3 protein: CASSGGQNSNQPQHF

V gene: TRBV5-1
D gene: NA
clone size: once
J gene: TRBJ2-7
CDR3 DNA: TGCGCCAGCAGCCCTAACAGGCTGGCCCCCGAGCAGTACTTC
CDR3 protein: CASSPNRLAPEQYF